Below, 27 T cell receptor beta chains from the same sample are listed, as sequenced in a study of OX40 agonist ivuxolimab in advanced cancers. Some clones are missing from TCRdb's copy, which holds only in-frame ones; the method was immunoSEQ multiplex PCR. The sample consists of around 20,000 clones, just under 75% of them appearing once. Source: CD4+ or CD8+ T cells sorted from blood, taken in a trial of the OX40 agonist ivuxolimab. These receptors all come from an adult with an advanced solid tumor such as melanoma, head and neck, liver or kidney cancer.

This chain connects TRBV4-2 to TRBJ1-2; 7 bases agree with TRBD1. The germline CDR1 and CDR2 sequences are LGHNA and YNFKEQ. Trimming at V came to 2 bases and at J to 3 bases, leaving 6 bases not matched to a gene. The CDR3 has 15 residues. The CDR3 sequence: CASSQFDRVDYGYTF. CDR3 DNA sequence: TGTGCCAGCAGCCAATTCGACAGGGTGGACTATGGCTACACCTTC.

CDR3 sequence (DNA): TGTGCCAGCAGTGGCACTAGCGGGGGAATAGATACGCAGTATTTT. Protein product: CASSGTSGGIDTQYF. The genes are TRBV6-1 and TRBJ2-3; TRBD2 matches at 11 bases. The CDR3 extends over 15 amino acids. From germline, CDR1 is MNHNS and CDR2 SASEGT. V lost 4 bases, J lost 5 bases, and 5 bases stayed unmatched.

V usage is TRBV28 and J usage is TRBJ2-2, with D perhaps TRBD1 (6 bases). Germline V gene sequence: CDR1 MDHEN, CDR2 SYDVKM. The V end was cut by 6 bases, the J end by 5 bases, with 10 bases between. The CDR3 spans 13 residues. CDR3 amino acids: CASRTQGTGELFF. The CDR3 DNA follows: TGTGCCAGCAGAACACAGGGAACCGGGGAGCTGTTTTTT.

This clone appeared a few times. In DNA form, the CDR3 reads TGTGCCAGCAGTTTAGCCAGGTTCTCCTACGAGCAGTACTTC. Translating it yields CASSLARFSYEQYF. This chain links TRBV27 with TRBJ2-7; D not resolved. V lost 2 bases and J lost 0, with 8 bases in between. Germline V gene lookup returns CDR1 MNHEY and CDR2 SMNVEV (reference sequence). This CDR3 comprises 14 residues.

This clone has just a few counts. The chain couples TRBV28 to TRBJ1-5, with D maybe TRBD1 (6 bases). V was shortened by 10 bases and J by 2 bases, with 9 bases between the two germline ends. Germline assignment: CDR1 MDHEN and CDR2 SYDVKM. CDR3 size: 12 residues. This CDR3 is CATRGRNQPQHF. DNA for the CDR3: TGTGCCACCAGGGGTCGCAATCAGCCCCAGCATTTT. Combining the CDR3 with reference TRBV28 and TRBJ1-5 gives the whole variable domain DVKVTQSSRYLVKRTGEKVFLECVQDMDHENMFWYRQDPGLGLRLIYFSYDVKMKEKGDIPEGYSVSREKKERFSLILESASTNQTSMYLCATRGRNQPQHFGDGTRLSIL.

This clone was counted a single time. The chain carries TRBV14 and TRBJ2-7; D unclear. CDR1 is SGHDN and CDR2 is FVKESK in the germline V gene. V dropped 4 bases and J dropped 4 bases, with 2 bases sitting between them. CDR3 length: 10 amino acids. CDR3 residues: CASSLYEQYF. CDR3 sequence (DNA): TGTGCCAGCAGCCTGTACGAGCAGTACTTC. The full variable domain, in which reference TRBV14 and TRBJ2-7 provide the parts outside the CDR3, is EAGVTQFPSHSVIEKGQTVTLRCDPISGHDNLYWYRRVMGKEIKFLLHFVKESKQDESGMPNNRFLAERTGGTYSTLKVQPAELEDSGVYFCASSLYEQYFGPGTRLTVT.

V is TRBV7-8 and J is TRBJ2-5, with D possibly matching TRBD1 (5 bases). V was cut by 1 base and J by 5 bases, with 20 bases left in between. Germline lookup yields CDR1 SGHVS and CDR2 FQNEAQ. The CDR3 has 17 amino acids. CDR3 nucleotide sequence: TGTGCCAGCAGCTTAGGGCCCAGGGCAGGGTATAAGGAGACCCAGTACTTC. This translates into CASSLGPRAGYKETQYF. Filled out from reference TRBV7-8 and TRBJ2-5, the complete variable domain reads GAGVSQSPRYKVAKRGQDVALRCDPISGHVSLFWYQQALGQGPEFLTYFQNEAQLDKSGLPSDRFFAERPEGSVSTLKIQRTQQEDSAVYLCASSLGPRAGYKETQYFGPGTRLLVL.

The J gene is TRBJ2-7, the V gene TRBV4-2; 8 bases are shared with TRBD2. The ends lost 1 base at V and 2 bases at J; junction bases unmatched: 22. This CDR3 has 21 residues. Germline V gene lookup returns CDR1 LGHNA and CDR2 YNFKEQ. CDR3 bases: TGTGCCAGCAGCCAAGGGTCGAGAGGCCTAGCGGGCCCTGATGCCACCTACGAGCAGTACTTC. Amino acid sequence: CASSQGSRGLAGPDATYEQYF.

The chain has TRBV5-4 and TRBJ2-3; no firm D call. The CDR3 has 13 residues. V lost 4 bases, J lost 6 bases, and 12 bases lay in between. Looked up from germline, CDR1 is SGHNT and CDR2 is YYREEE (reference sequence). CDR3: CASSAAELDTQYF. The CDR3 DNA follows: TGTGCCAGCAGCGCCGCTGAGCTCGATACGCAGTATTTT.

The chain carries TRBV6-1 and TRBJ2-7; D tentatively reads TRBD1 or TRBD2 (5 bases each). The CDR3 length is 13 residues. The V end was cut by 6 bases, the J end by 0 bases, with 9 bases between. The germline gives CDR1 MNHNS, CDR2 SASEGT. The CDR3 protein is CASRAGTSYEQYF. DNA for the CDR3: TGTGCCAGCAGAGCCGGGACCTCCTACGAGCAGTACTTC.

This clone was detected only once. The chain links TRBV29-1 to TRBJ1-2, with TRBD1 as a possible D gene (5 bases). Germline loops: CDR1 SQVTM, CDR2 ANQGSEA. This CDR3 contains 14 residues. V was pared by 7 bases and J by 6 bases, with 21 bases between. Here the CDR3 reads CSAHQGGPLNGYTF. CDR3 bases: TGCAGCGCCCACCAGGGAGGGCCTTTAAATGGCTACACCTTC. Full variable domain (remainder filled in from reference TRBV29-1 and TRBJ1-2): SAVISQKPSRDICQRGTSLTIQCQVDSQVTMMFWYRQQPGQSLTLIATANQGSEATYESGFVIDKFPISRPNLTFSTLTVSNMSPEDSSIYLCSAHQGGPLNGYTFGSGTRLTVV.

In nucleotides, the CDR3 is TGTGCCAGCGGAAAGAAGAACACTGAAGCTTTCTTT. It yields the protein CASGKKNTEAFF. V is TRBV27 and J is TRBJ1-1; no reliable D call. This CDR3 has 12 amino acids. CDR1 and CDR2 from the germline V gene are MNHEY and SMNVEV (reference sequence). Trimming pared 8 bases from V and 1 base from J, leaving 8 bases between.

The chain uses TRBV4-2 and TRBJ2-1, with a weak D call TRBD2 (6 bases). Germline V gives CDR1 LGHNA, CDR2 YNFKEQ. Trimming removed 0 bases from V and 2 bases from J, with 11 bases in between. The CDR3 runs 16 residues. Here the CDR3 DNA reads TGTGCCAGCAGCCAAGACACGGGAGAAGCCTACAATGAGCAGTTCTTC. This codes for CASSQDTGEAYNEQFF.

This chain joins TRBV30 and TRBJ2-3; D is unresolved. Per the germline V gene, CDR1 is GTSNPN and CDR2 is SVGIG (reference sequence). The CDR3 contains 13 residues. V lost 2 bases, J lost 2 bases, and 8 bases lay in between. CDR3 sequence reads: CAWSLSHTDTQYF. The CDR3, as DNA: TGTGCCTGGAGTTTGTCACACACAGATACGCAGTATTTT.

The chain carries TRBV14 and TRBJ2-7, with a possible D match to TRBD1 (5 bases). Trimming cost V 3 bases and J 3 bases, with 18 bases left between them. The CDR3 runs 16 residues. Germline-derived CDR1 and CDR2 are SGHDN and FVKESK. DNA of the CDR3: TGTGCCAGCAGCCAGACGTTTGGGCAGGGCTTCTACGAGCAGTACTTC. Amino acids: CASSQTFGQGFYEQYF. Full variable domain (remainder filled in from reference TRBV14 and TRBJ2-7): EAGVTQFPSHSVIEKGQTVTLRCDPISGHDNLYWYRRVMGKEIKFLLHFVKESKQDESGMPNNRFLAERTGGTYSTLKVQPAELEDSGVYFCASSQTFGQGFYEQYFGPGTRLTVT.

This clone came up a few times. The V call is TRBV28, the J call TRBJ1-1; D gene unclear. CDR1 and CDR2 (germline): MDHEN, SYDVKM. V gave up 6 bases and J gave up 4 bases, with 12 bases separating them. There are 13 residues in the CDR3. DNA for the CDR3: TGTGCCAGCAGATCGGTTCGATTCACTGAAGCTTTCTTT. Its translation: CASRSVRFTEAFF.

This chain joins TRBV28 and TRBJ1-5, with 8 bases identical to TRBD1. CDR1 is MDHEN, CDR2 SYDVKM, per germline. J was trimmed by 0 bases and V by 1 base; bases with no gene match: 11. The CDR3 loop spans 19 amino acids. CDR3 sequence (DNA): TGTGCCAGCAGTTTATCGTTTGGACAGGGCTTTTATAGCAATCAGCCCCAGCATTTT. This codes for CASSLSFGQGFYSNQPQHF.

This clone was counted a few times. The chain uses TRBV15 and TRBJ1-2, with 8 bases identical to TRBD1. The germline gives CDR1 LNHNV, CDR2 YYDKDF (reference sequence). This CDR3 has 13 amino acids. V lost 5 bases to trimming and J lost 6 bases; unmatched junction nucleotides: 5. CDR3 protein: CATSEDRVNGYTF. CDR3 sequence (DNA): TGTGCCACCAGCGAGGACAGGGTAAATGGCTACACCTTC.

The CDR3 sequence is CASEDSNTGELFF. The CDR3 DNA follows: TGTGCCAGCGAAGACAGTAACACCGGGGAGCTGTTTTTT. The chain employs TRBV9 and TRBJ2-2; possible D gene TRBD1, 5 bases. The CDR3 contains 13 residues. The germline gives CDR1 SGDLS, CDR2 YYNGEE. Trimming cost V 7 bases and J 2 bases, with 9 bases left between them.

This rearrangement joins TRBV7-9 to TRBJ1-2; D not resolved. The V end was cut by 1 base, the J end by 5 bases, with 8 bases between. Germline values: CDR1 SEHNR, CDR2 FQNEAQ (reference sequence). The CDR3 sequence is 13 residues long. In nucleotides, the CDR3 is TGTGCCAGCAGCTTAGGCAGCCCATATGGCTACACCTTC. Amino acid sequence: CASSLGSPYGYTF.

The chain employs TRBV27 and TRBJ2-7; tentative D call: TRBD2 (6 bases). The CDR3 is 15 residues long. Trimming removed 5 bases from V and 3 bases from J, with 17 bases in between. Germline V gene sequence: CDR1 MNHEY, CDR2 SMNVEV (reference sequence). The CDR3 DNA reads TGTGCCAGCAGTCCCTCCGCGGGGAGGAACTACGAGCAGTACTTC. Protein product: CASSPSAGRNYEQYF.

The chain combines TRBV27 with TRBJ2-1; a weak D match, TRBD1 (5 bases). Germline V CDR1 and CDR2: MNHEY, SMNVEV (reference sequence). V lost 3 bases and J 8 bases, leaving 14 bases between the germline ends. CDR3 length: 14 amino acids. The CDR3 DNA is TGTGCCAGCAGTTTCGGCAGGGTCGGAGATGAGCAGTTCTTC. The encoded protein is CASSFGRVGDEQFF.

The CDR3 is CASSPRDSQETQYF. The CDR3 region has the DNA TGTGCCAGCAGCCCACGGGACAGTCAAGAGACCCAGTACTTC. The chain employs TRBV11-3 and TRBJ2-5; TRBD1 aligns across 7 bases. The V gene end was trimmed by 5 bases and the J gene end by 2 bases; junction bases not matched to a gene: 5. The germline gives CDR1 SGHNT, CDR2 YENEEA. The CDR3 covers 14 residues.

V and J are TRBV27 and TRBJ1-1, with 7 bases identical to TRBD1. The CDR3 contains 13 residues. Germline V lookup: CDR1 MNHEY, CDR2 SMNVEV (reference sequence). Germline trimming cut 5 bases from V and 4 bases from J; bases unmatched to any gene: 4. CDR3 nucleotide sequence: TGTGCCAGCAGTCCTCGGACAGGCACTGAAGCTTTCTTT. Translation: CASSPRTGTEAFF.

This clone appeared once. The rearrangement uses TRBV4-3 and TRBJ1-5; TRBD1 is a possible D gene (6 bases). Trimming removed 1 base at V and 9 bases at J, with 13 bases between. This CDR3 is built from 14 residues. Germline loops: CDR1 LGHNA, CDR2 YSLEER. This CDR3 is CASSQGRDIGPQHF. The CDR3, as DNA: TGCGCCAGCAGCCAAGGCCGGGACATTGGGCCCCAGCATTTT.

The table lists this clone with a few counts. This chain uses TRBV5-4 with TRBJ2-1; 11 bases agree with TRBD2. The CDR3 has 17 amino acids. Germline trimming cut 4 bases from V and 0 bases from J; bases unmatched to any gene: 6. Germline values: CDR1 SGHNT, CDR2 YYREEE (reference sequence). The CDR3 sequence: CASSRLAGGSSYNEQFF. CDR3 DNA: TGTGCCAGCAGCCGATTAGCGGGGGGGAGCTCCTACAATGAGCAGTTCTTC.

The rearrangement uses TRBV29-1 and TRBJ2-7; possible D gene TRBD1, 6 bases. CDR1 and CDR2 from the germline V gene are SQVTM and ANQGSEA. V was trimmed by 2 bases and J by 4 bases, leaving 18 bases between them. The CDR3 runs 15 residues. CDR3 loop: CSVELSGGMGYEQYF. The CDR3 coding sequence is TGCAGCGTTGAATTAAGTGGGGGCATGGGTTACGAGCAGTACTTC.